This TCR beta chain was identified in a study of CD4+ T cells in melanoma. Study-level points and caveats: Neoantigen-specific CD4+ T cells in melanoma reportedly had diverse differentiation states. CD8+ T cell, macrophage and B cell function reportedly correlated with neoantigen-specific CD4+ T cells.

For this clone: Its target is not known.

The assay was immunoSEQ multiplex PCR, and TCRdb's table has in-frame clones only and misses some. The sample has roughly 54,000 clones; about 91% are singletons. The V end was cut by 0 bases, the J end by 6 bases, with 15 bases between. Per germline, CDR1 SGHRS and CDR2 YFSETQ. The CDR3 totals 16 residues. This chain uses TRBV5-1 with TRBJ2-2, with TRBD2 as a possible D gene (6 bases). This TCR came from a human donor with melanoma. Source material: peripheral blood. DNA for the CDR3: TGCGCCAGCAGCTTGGCCTGGGGCGGGATGGCCGGGGAGCTGTTTTTT. This codes for CASSLAWGGMAGELFF.